A single TCR beta chain is shown here with its context. Its antigen is as yet unknown. This record comes from a study of PD-1 blockade in classical Hodgkin lymphoma. Study results and limitations: Baseline TCR diversity was reportedly lower in newly diagnosed patients than healthy donors.

Produced via immunoSEQ multiplex PCR; TCRdb's table is partial and in-frame only. The sample consists of about 35,000 clones, 75% to 90% of them appearing once. Time point defined: newly diagnosed, previously untreated cHL patient sample. CD4+ T cells were purified from thawed PBMCs by magnetic negative selection. This CDR3 comprises 12 residues. Trimming removed 8 bases from V and 3 bases from J, with 10 bases in between. Germline loops: CDR1 MNHEY, CDR2 SVGAGI. The sequenced sample was CD4+ T cells from blood. The chain has TRBV6-5 and TRBJ2-5; D perhaps matches TRBD2 (6 bases). The receptor comes from a human donor with classical Hodgkin lymphoma. CDR3 loop: CASGREEETQYF. Written as DNA, the CDR3 is TGTGCCAGCGGCAGGGAGGAAGAGACCCAGTACTTC.